Each of the 24 T cell receptor beta chains below was sequenced from the same sample in a study of Ad26.COV2.S vaccination and SARS-CoV-2 variants. Treatment defined: around 19 received Ad26.COV2.S at low or high dose, single or two shots; about 5 received placebo; per-sample allocation not given. On day 63 after the first injection, vaccine and placebo recipients gave samples. The repertoire was sequenced with immunoSEQ multiplex PCR; TCRdb's copy has only in-frame clones and lacks some. The table includes roughly 300,000 clones, around 89% detected once. The sample was peripheral blood, taken in a trial of Ad26.COV2.S vaccine versus placebo. These receptors were collected from a person between 18 and 65 years old who received the Ad26.COV2.S COVID-19 vaccine or a placebo.

V gene TRBV10-3 combines with J gene TRBJ2-5; D unresolved. Trimming shortened V by 0 bases and J by 4 bases, and 9 bases separated the two germline ends. Germline V lookup: CDR1 ENHRY, CDR2 SYGVKD. This CDR3 contains 14 residues. CDR3 sequence (DNA): TGTGCCATCAGTGAGTCGTCAGATTCAGAGACCCAGTACTTC. This translates into CAISESSDSETQYF.

This clone was counted once. This chain links TRBV6-6 with TRBJ2-3; TRBD2 matches at 7 bases. The V and J ends lost 2 bases and 3 bases, in that order; junction bases with no gene match: 5. Germline loops: CDR1 MNHNY, CDR2 SVGAGI (reference sequence). The CDR3 runs to 15 residues. The CDR3 region has the DNA TGTGCCAGCAGTTACCAGGGACTACCTACAGATACGCAGTATTTT. Its protein is CASSYQGLPTDTQYF.

The chain links TRBV6-1 to TRBJ2-2; possibly TRBD1 for D (6 bases). The V gene lost 3 bases and the J gene lost 4 bases, with 15 bases spanning the gap. Germline V gene sequence: CDR1 MNHNS, CDR2 SASEGT. This CDR3 region has 16 residues. The CDR3 sequence: CASSDSRGQLTGELFF. The CDR3 DNA reads as TGTGCCAGCAGTGATAGTAGGGGACAACTCACCGGGGAGCTGTTTTTT.

CDR3 in amino acids: CASSLREGRHGYTF. DNA of the CDR3: TGTGCCAGCAGCTTAAGAGAGGGGCGACATGGCTACACCTTC. The V gene is TRBV13, the J gene TRBJ1-2; D possibly corresponds to TRBD1 (5 bases). Per the germline V gene, CDR1 is PRHDT and CDR2 is FYEKMQ (reference sequence). The CDR3 is 14 residues long. V dropped 2 bases and J dropped 6 bases, with 13 bases sitting between them.

The V gene is TRBV3-1 (or the pseudogene TRBV3-2), the J gene TRBJ2-6, with 7 nucleotides matching TRBD1. This CDR3 is built from 17 residues. Unmatched junction bases numbered 6, after V lost 3 bases and J lost 1 base. CDR1 is LGHDT and CDR2 is YNNKEL in the germline V gene (reference sequence). The CDR3, as DNA: TGTGCCAGCAGCCATCTACTGACAGGGTCTGGGGCCAACGTCCTGACTTTC. Translated: CASSHLLTGSGANVLTF.

The chain carries TRBV10-3 and TRBJ2-5; no reliable D call. The CDR3 has 13 amino acids. The germline V gene has CDR1 ENHRY and CDR2 SYGVKD. V was clipped by 5 bases and J by 4 bases, with 11 bases between them. The CDR3 spells CAISRENRETQYF. The CDR3 nucleotides are TGTGCCATCAGTCGTGAGAACAGAGAGACCCAGTACTTC.

V gene TRBV18 combines with J gene TRBJ2-3, with D possibly being TRBD2 (5 bases). Germline values: CDR1 KGHSH, CDR2 LQKENI. This CDR3 spans 15 amino acids. V lost 2 bases to trimming and J lost 0 bases, with 9 bases between them. CDR3 loop: CASSPVGGSTDTQYF. The CDR3 bases are TGTGCCAGCTCACCAGTTGGCGGGAGCACAGATACGCAGTATTTT. The variable domain in full, with the rest retrieved from reference TRBV18 and TRBJ2-3, is NAGVMQNPRHLVRRRGQEARLRCSPMKGHSHVYWYRQLPEEGLKFMVYLQKENIIDESGMPKERFSAEFPKEGPSILRIQQVVRGDSAAYFCASSPVGGSTDTQYFGPGTRLTVL.

The rearrangement uses TRBV28 and TRBJ2-3; TRBD2 matches 7 bases. J gave up 1 base and V 6 bases, and 4 bases lay outside the gene matches. The CDR3 is 14 amino acids. The germline CDR1 and CDR2 sequences are MDHEN and SYDVKM. CDR3 DNA: TGTGCCAGCAGCCCACTAGCGCGCACAGATACGCAGTATTTT. This translates into CASSPLARTDTQYF.

The gene calls are TRBV5-1 and TRBJ1-1; 8 nucleotides match TRBD1. The CDR3 runs 14 residues. V lost 4 bases to trimming and J lost 4 bases; unmatched junction nucleotides: 6. CDR1 and CDR2 (germline): SGHRS, YFSETQ. The DNA for the CDR3 is TGCGCCAGCAGCAGGAACAGGGGGAGCACTGAAGCTTTCTTT. It is translated as CASSRNRGSTEAFF.

The chain has TRBV6-6 and TRBJ2-1, with 10 bases lining up with TRBD2. Germline loops: CDR1 MNHNY, CDR2 SVGAGI (reference sequence). The CDR3 totals 15 residues. V gave up 5 bases and J gave up 6 bases; unmatched junction bases: 7. The CDR3 coding sequence is TGTGCCAGCAGTACACCCTCTAGCGGGGGCAATGAGCAGTTCTTC. Protein sequence: CASSTPSSGGNEQFF.

The chain is built from TRBV24-1 and TRBJ2-3; 13 bases align to TRBD2. The length of the CDR3 is 16 residues. Germline loops: CDR1 KGHDR, CDR2 SFDVKD. Losses at the gene ends were 9 bases for V and 3 bases for J; bases not matched to a gene: 8. The CDR3, as DNA: TGTGCCACCTCTTCGGGACTAGCGGGATATACAGATACGCAGTATTTT. Protein sequence: CATSSGLAGYTDTQYF.

The chain is built from TRBV7-2 and TRBJ1-5; D might be TRBD1 (6 bases). The V end was cut by 4 bases, the J end by 9 bases, with 13 bases between. The CDR3 runs 13 residues. Germline CDR1 reads SGHTA; CDR2 reads FQGNSA. This CDR3 is CASSSTGSGPQHF. CDR3 in DNA: TGTGCCAGCAGCTCCACAGGGTCTGGGCCCCAGCATTTT. Combining the CDR3 with reference TRBV7-2 and TRBJ1-5 gives the whole variable domain GAGVSQSPSNKVTEKGKDVELRCDPISGHTALYWYRQSLGQGLEFLIYFQGNSAPDKSGLPSDRFSAERTGGSVSTLTIQRTQQEDSAVYLCASSSTGSGPQHFGDGTRLSIL.

The chain combines TRBV3-1 (or the pseudogene TRBV3-2) with TRBJ1-3; the D is unclear. Trimming stripped 4 bases from V and 2 bases from J, with 6 bases between. The CDR3 is 13 amino acids. The germline V gene encodes CDR1 LGHDT and CDR2 YNNKEL (reference sequence). The CDR3 sequence is CASSPTAGNTIYF. The CDR3 DNA reads TGTGCCAGCAGCCCGACCGCTGGAAACACCATATATTTT.

Concerning this clone itself: The junction and the germline gene differ at one end; a read error may be behind it. The V and J genes are TRBV12-5 and TRBJ2-1; D is ambiguous. This CDR3 contains 13 residues. CDR1 is LGHNT and CDR2 is FRNRAP in the germline V gene. CDR3 protein: CASGLTSFNEQFF. CDR3 in DNA: TGTGCTAGTGGTTTGACCTCCTTCAATGAGCAGTTCTTC.

The chain employs TRBV7-9 and TRBJ2-5, with a tentative D call TRBD1 (6 bases). This CDR3 comprises 16 residues. V was cut by 5 bases and J by 0 bases, with 16 bases left in between. Per the germline V gene, CDR1 is SEHNR and CDR2 is FQNEAQ (reference sequence). Here the CDR3 DNA reads TGTGCCAGCAGCCCGTTGCCAGGGGTGGACCAAGAGACCCAGTACTTC. Its translation: CASSPLPGVDQETQYF.

CDR3 DNA sequence: TGTGCCAGCAGACCAACAGGGTCAGAGACCCAGTACTTC. The encoded protein is CASRPTGSETQYF. The V call is TRBV11-2, the J call TRBJ2-5, with D maybe TRBD1 (6 bases). V lost 6 bases, J lost 4 bases, and 12 bases lay in between. The CDR3 is 13 amino acids. Germline CDR1 reads SGHAT; CDR2 reads FQNNGV.

This rearrangement joins TRBV20-1 to TRBJ2-3, with D possibly matching TRBD2 (5 bases). Germline V gene sequence: CDR1 DFQATT, CDR2 SNEGSKA (reference sequence). Trimming shortened V by 4 bases and J by 6 bases, and 23 bases separated the two germline ends. This CDR3 spans 16 amino acids. Written as DNA, the CDR3 is TGCAGTGCTATTGACTCTATCAGCGGAAGGAGGGATACGCAGTATTTT. Translated: CSAIDSISGRRDTQYF.

This clone was detected once. The rearrangement links TRBV4-3 to TRBJ1-2; 8 nucleotides agree with TRBD1. The CDR3 length is 15 residues. The V gene's germline CDR1 is LGHNA and CDR2 YSLEER. Trimming took 4 bases from V and 1 from J; bases not matched to a gene: 5. CDR3 sequence reads: CASSPTGAYNYGYTF. The DNA for the CDR3 is TGCGCCAGCAGCCCGACAGGGGCCTATAACTATGGCTACACCTTC.

V is TRBV19 and J is TRBJ1-5; TRBD1 might be the D (5 bases). CDR3 length: 15 amino acids. CDR1 is LNHDA and CDR2 is SQIVND in the germline V gene (reference sequence). Trimming stripped 3 bases from V and 5 bases from J, with 14 bases between. The CDR3 here is CASSIGALGDQPQHF. The CDR3 coding sequence is TGTGCCAGTAGTATTGGGGCACTGGGAGATCAGCCCCAGCATTTT.

This chain links TRBV24-1 with TRBJ2-3; D ambiguous. V was trimmed by 0 bases and J by 4 bases, leaving 7 bases between them. CDR1 and CDR2 (germline): KGHDR, SFDVKD. CDR3 size: 14 residues. CDR3 loop: CATSDLDWSDTQYF. CDR3 coding DNA: TGTGCCACCAGTGATTTGGATTGGTCAGATACGCAGTATTTT.

The chain has TRBV5-1 and TRBJ2-2, with 7 bases matching TRBD1. Unmatched junction bases numbered 6, after V lost 6 bases and J lost 4 bases. The length of the CDR3 is 14 residues. CDR1 SGHRS and CDR2 YFSETQ come from the germline V gene. This CDR3 reads CASNPGQLTGELFF. The CDR3 DNA reads TGCGCCAGCAATCCGGGACAGCTCACCGGGGAGCTGTTTTTT.

The rearrangement links TRBV4-1 to TRBJ2-3; D might be TRBD2 (6 bases). Germline values: CDR1 MGHRA, CDR2 YSYEKL. Between the trimmed V and J ends, which lost 0 bases and 0 bases, there was a span of 10 bases. This CDR3 comprises 16 residues. For the CDR3, the DNA is TGCGCCAGCAGCCAAGAAGCGGGCGTGAGCACAGATACGCAGTATTTT. Its translation: CASSQEAGVSTDTQYF.

The rearrangement uses TRBV2 and TRBJ1-5, with 7 nucleotides matching TRBD1. The CDR3 has 15 amino acids. Germline lookup yields CDR1 SNHLY and CDR2 FYNNEI. Trimming removed 7 bases from V and 1 base from J; junction bases left unmatched: 7. The CDR3 coding sequence is TGTGCCAGCATGAAAGACAGGGCAAGCAATCAGCCCCAGCATTTT. The encoded protein is CASMKDRASNQPQHF.

This clone appeared a single time. The chain has TRBV5-1 and TRBJ2-5; 8 bases fit TRBD2. CDR3 length: 13 amino acids. CDR1 SGHRS and CDR2 YFSETQ come from the germline V gene. Trimming took 9 bases from V and 10 from J; bases not matched to a gene: 14. As DNA, the CDR3 is TGCGCCACTTCAGCGGGAGTGCCACAATTCCAGTACTTC. It is translated as CATSAGVPQFQYF.